What follows describes a single TCR beta chain. Its antigen is undetermined. The data derive from a study of Ad26.COV2.S vaccination and SARS-CoV-2 variants. Notes on the study in general: Post-vaccination breadth of spike-specific CD8+ and CD4+ T cell responses was reportedly substantial.

As for treatment: around 19 received Ad26.COV2.S at low or high dose, single or two shots; roughly five received placebo; per-sample allocation not given. All samples were drawn on day 63, counting from the first vaccine or placebo injection. An adult donor aged 18-55 years was enrolled in Boston. V was trimmed by 1 base and J by 2 bases, leaving 14 bases between them. The germline V gene encodes CDR1 SGHVS and CDR2 FNYEAQ. The CDR3 has 17 amino acids. Data came from immunoSEQ multiplex PCR; TCRdb stores just in-frame clones and leaves some out. The table lists fewer than 400,000 clones, 80% to 90% of them singletons.

V and J are TRBV7-6 and TRBJ2-2, with D maybe TRBD1 (7 bases). The TCR originated in a person aged 18-60 years who received the Ad26.COV2.S COVID-19 vaccine or a placebo. Sequencing was performed on peripheral blood, taken in a trial of Ad26.COV2.S vaccine versus placebo. The CDR3 reads CASSLGGRDSNTGELFF. DNA for the CDR3: TGTGCCAGCAGCTTAGGGGGGCGGGACAGCAACACCGGGGAGCTGTTTTTT.